This is a list of T cell receptor beta chains from one sample in a study of blood T cell repertoires in COVID-19. Sequenced by immunoSEQ multiplex PCR; TCRdb stores in-frame clones only, minus some. Here the sample spans approximately 210,000 clones, 70% to 90% being singletons. The sample taken for sequencing was PBMCs or T cells enriched from blood (not recorded which). These receptor sequences come from a young man with acute COVID-19. Each CDR3 is given without its conserved first and last residue. D genes are given only for firm matches.

v_call	j_call	d_call	cdr3_aa
TRBV5-1	TRBJ2-7	.	ASSSYGGGPYEQY
TRBV6-5	TRBJ1-6	.	ASSYLNSPLH
TRBV5-4	TRBJ2-3	TRBD2	ASGESGGGHDTQY
TRBV5-1	TRBJ1-5	.	SRGGQPQH
TRBV7-9	TRBJ1-3	TRBD1	ASSPGQNGNTIY
TRBV5-1	TRBJ2-2	.	ASSLDLPGAGELF
TRBV2	TRBJ2-1	.	ASRPTRDTYNEQF
TRBV7-3	TRBJ2-1	.	ASSSGPNEQF
TRBV3-1/TRBV3-2	TRBJ1-1	TRBD1	ASSSGQVNTEAF
TRBV6-7	TRBJ2-7	TRBD2	ASSLLADEQY
TRBV28	TRBJ1-5	TRBD1	ASSLFRDSQPQH
TRBV3-1/TRBV3-2	TRBJ2-2	.	ASSRGSYTGELF
TRBV5-1	TRBJ2-7	.	ASSLGPLGGRDEQY
TRBV3-1/TRBV3-2	TRBJ1-2	TRBD1	ASSRPGTVYGYT
TRBV6-6	TRBJ2-1	.	ASSLDRQSSYNEQF
TRBV5-1	TRBJ1-2	TRBD1	ASSLAGQGDGYT
TRBV18	TRBJ2-7	.	ASSLNEGGREQY
TRBV9	TRBJ2-5	TRBD2	ASSVAGLLETQY
TRBV4-2	TRBJ2-5	TRBD2	ASSQDPASGGPKETQY
TRBV18	TRBJ1-5	.	ASSPEGNQPQH
TRBV7-3	TRBJ2-3	TRBD2	ASSLKPSGGDTQY
TRBV5-1	TRBJ1-1	TRBD1	ASRYGTGGPTEAF
TRBV28	TRBJ1-6	.	ASRAGAAASPLH
TRBV5-4	TRBJ2-7	.	ASSLPAGEQY
TRBV6-6	TRBJ2-7	TRBD1	ASRSTGAYEQY
TRBV5-1	TRBJ1-2	TRBD1	ASRSGGQGEFGYT
TRBV24-1	TRBJ1-2	TRBD1	ATRDGTDYGYT
TRBV5-1	TRBJ2-3	.	ASSLSGLGDTQY
TRBV30	TRBJ2-7	.	AWSNRDEQY
TRBV7-7	TRBJ2-2	.	ASSLADTGYTGELF
TRBV21-1	TRBJ2-4	.	ASSKGGPSKNIQY
TRBV19	TRBJ1-6	.	ASSSGQPNSPLH
TRBV11-2	TRBJ2-7	.	ASSLDRLYEQY
TRBV4-1	TRBJ1-5	.	ASSRNRDSNQPQH
TRBV28	TRBJ2-7	.	ASRGGYEQY
TRBV28	TRBJ2-1	TRBD1	ACIGTGSYNEQF
TRBV6-5	TRBJ1-5	.	ASRGGGSQPQH
TRBV12-3/TRBV12-4	TRBJ1-3	.	ASLSSGNTIY
TRBV11-2	TRBJ2-1	.	ASSISAQGYNEQF
TRBV27	TRBJ2-7	TRBD1	ASRRTGGTYEQY
TRBV5-1	TRBJ2-1	TRBD2	ASSLRLAGDQLPWDEQF
TRBV7-9	TRBJ1-2	.	ASSLNREAGKGYT
TRBV29-1	TRBJ1-2	TRBD1	SVSGQGVTNYGYT
TRBV30	TRBJ2-7	.	AWSGAEASPYSYEQY
TRBV12-5	TRBJ1-5	.	ASGLIPSDQPQH
TRBV9	TRBJ2-2	.	ASSVEGGDAGELF
TRBV28	TRBJ1-2	TRBD1	ASSRTGLDGYT
TRBV11-2	TRBJ2-4	.	ASSFTGVENIQY